Each of the 26 T cell receptor beta chains below was sequenced from the same sample in a study of radiotherapy plus CTLA-4 blockade in lung cancer. Assay used: immunoSEQ multiplex PCR; TCRdb lists only in-frame clones, some missing. The table includes roughly 100,000 clones, 85% detected once. The sequences come from peripheral blood, collected from a patient treated with radiotherapy plus ipilimumab. The source is a human donor with non-small cell lung cancer that progressed on radiotherapy plus ipilimumab. Some clones in this sample may be carry-over from other donors' samples.

The chain has TRBV4-3 and TRBJ1-1; D is unresolved. V lost 4 bases and J lost 0, with 12 bases in between. CDR1 and CDR2 from the germline V gene are LGHNA and YSLEER. This CDR3 is built from 15 residues. The CDR3 spells CASSPLVVVNTEAFF. CDR3 nucleotides: TGCGCCAGCAGCCCCTTAGTTGTTGTGAACACTGAAGCTTTCTTT.

The genes are TRBV5-1 and TRBJ2-2; no definite D call. The V and J ends lost 0 bases and 5 bases respectively, with 11 bases between them. The CDR3 covers 15 residues. In germline, CDR1 is SGHRS, CDR2 YFSETQ. The CDR3 loop is CASSLDLARTGELFF. CDR3 bases: TGCGCCAGCAGCTTGGACTTAGCTAGGACCGGGGAGCTGTTTTTT.

The rearrangement links TRBV4-3 to TRBJ2-3; TRBD2 agrees at 12 bases. The germline CDR1 and CDR2 sequences are LGHNA and YSLEER. CDR3 length: 17 amino acids. V lost 1 base to trimming and J lost 4 bases; unmatched junction nucleotides: 6. In DNA form, the CDR3 reads TGCGCCAGCAGCCAAGGAGCCGGACTAGCGGGGTCAGATACGCAGTATTTT. Amino acid sequence: CASSQGAGLAGSDTQYF.

The sample holds a few counts of this clone. The gene calls are TRBV11-3 and TRBJ1-1; D possibly corresponds to TRBD1 (5 bases). Germline-derived CDR1 and CDR2 are SGHNT and YENEEA. V was shortened by 4 bases and J by 3 bases, with 6 bases between the two germline ends. This CDR3 is built from 12 residues. The CDR3 nucleotides read TGTGCCAGCAGCTGGGGGGACACTGAAGCTTTCTTT. Its translation: CASSWGDTEAFF.

This clone was found a few times. CDR3 sequence: CASSRIPTGYNEQFF. The CDR3 DNA is TGCGCCAGCAGCCGCATACCGACAGGATACAATGAGCAGTTCTTC. The V and J genes are TRBV4-3 and TRBJ2-1, with a weak D call TRBD1 (6 bases). CDR1 LGHNA and CDR2 YSLEER come from the germline V gene. This CDR3 region has 15 residues. The V and J ends lost 4 bases and 4 bases respectively, with 14 bases between them.

The gene calls are TRBV21-1 and TRBJ2-1; the DNA was not used to check the table's D call, TRBD2. TRBV21-1 is an annotated pseudogene. The CDR3 runs to 14 residues. CDR3 nucleotides: TGTGCCAGCAGCAAACCGGGGGTCGCCAATGAGCAGTTCTTC. It encodes CASSKPGVANEQFF.

The genes are TRBV5-4 and TRBJ1-2, with a possible D match to TRBD1 (6 bases). Trimming took 4 bases from V and 7 from J, leaving 14 bases between them. The CDR3 runs to 13 residues. CDR1 and CDR2 from the germline V gene are SGHNT and YYREEE (reference sequence). Here the CDR3 DNA reads TGTGCCAGCAGCCGGAGGGGGTTTGGTGGCTACACCTTC. Its translation: CASSRRGFGGYTF.

The chain joins TRBV18 to TRBJ2-5, with 8 positions matching TRBD2. This CDR3 is built from 15 residues. Per the germline V gene, CDR1 is KGHSH and CDR2 is LQKENI. Germline trimming cut 1 base from V and 4 bases from J; bases unmatched to any gene: 5. The CDR3 loop reads CASSPRPGGGETQYF. The CDR3, as DNA: TGTGCCAGCTCACCACGACCGGGGGGGGGAGAGACCCAGTACTTC. Full variable domain (missing parts from reference TRBV18 and TRBJ2-5): NAGVMQNPRHLVRRRGQEARLRCSPMKGHSHVYWYRQLPEEGLKFMVYLQKENIIDESGMPKERFSAEFPKEGPSILRIQQVVRGDSAAYFCASSPRPGGGETQYFGPGTRLLVL.

This chain joins TRBV5-4 and TRBJ2-3; no definite D call. This CDR3 contains 13 residues. V lost 3 bases, J lost 6 bases, and 11 bases lay in between. The germline V gene encodes CDR1 SGHNT and CDR2 YYREEE (reference sequence). The DNA for the CDR3 is TGTGCCAGCAGCTCTCCTGGTGGGGATACGCAGTATTTT. The encoded protein is CASSSPGGDTQYF.

This rearrangement joins TRBV7-2 to TRBJ2-1; 11 nucleotides match TRBD2. Germline V gene data show CDR1 as SGHTA and CDR2 as FQGNSA. Germline trimming cut 4 bases from V and 7 bases from J; bases unmatched to any gene: 6. CDR3 length equals 15 residues. CDR3 nucleotides: TGTGCCAGCAGCTCCTTAGCGGGGGGGCGGAATGAGCAGTTCTTC. Residues: CASSSLAGGRNEQFF.

This rearrangement joins TRBV6-6 to TRBJ2-1; weak D call: TRBD2 (6 bases). The ends were cut back, 2 bases at V and 5 bases at J, with 16 bases in the middle. The CDR3 consists of 16 residues. The germline CDR1 and CDR2 sequences are MNHNY and SVGAGI (reference sequence). The CDR3 coding sequence is TGTGCCAGCAGTTACACGGGACGGACTAAGGACAATGAGCAGTTCTTC. It yields the protein CASSYTGRTKDNEQFF.

The chain is built from TRBV19 and TRBJ2-1; D is uncertain. The CDR3 sequence is 13 residues long. Trimming removed 8 bases at V and 0 bases at J, with 8 bases between. From germline, CDR1 is LNHDA and CDR2 SQIVND (reference sequence). CDR3 sequence (DNA): TGTGCCAGTTCCTTGAGCTCCTACAATGAGCAGTTCTTC. This encodes CASSLSSYNEQFF.

The genes are TRBV9 and TRBJ1-4; D is perhaps TRBD1 (6 bases). V lost 0 bases and J 0 bases, leaving 12 bases between the germline ends. There are 17 residues in the CDR3. Germline CDR1 SGDLS, CDR2 YYNGEE. The CDR3: CASSVDLGTTTNEKLFF. CDR3 coding DNA: TGTGCCAGCAGCGTAGATCTCGGGACAACAACTAATGAAAAACTGTTTTTT.

The chain recombines TRBV19 with TRBJ1-2; D ambiguous. Between the trimmed V and J ends, which lost 3 bases and 10 bases, there was a span of 9 bases. The CDR3 is 11 amino acids. The V gene's germline CDR1 is LNHDA and CDR2 SQIVND (reference sequence). CDR3 sequence: CASSILRNYTF. The CDR3 nucleotides read TGTGCCAGTAGTATCCTTCGAAACTACACCTTC.

The chain carries TRBV20-1 and TRBJ2-5, with D unclear. Germline CDR1 reads DFQATT; CDR2 reads SNEGSKA (reference sequence). With 4 bases removed from V and 5 bases from J, the gap between germline ends came to 8 bases. The length of the CDR3 is 11 residues. The CDR3 nucleotides are TGCAGTGCTACCGTGTTCGAGACCCAGTACTTC. It encodes CSATVFETQYF.

This clone was seen only once. CDR3 in DNA: TGTGCCAGCACGATTATTCCACCGTATTTT. Protein sequence: CASTIIPPYF. The V gene is TRBV2, the J gene TRBJ2-3, with D unclear. This CDR3 spans 10 amino acids. The V gene lost 7 bases and the J gene lost 14 bases, with 13 bases spanning the gap. Germline CDR1 reads SNHLY; CDR2 reads FYNNEI.

The chain employs TRBV11-2 and TRBJ1-3, with D hard to call. The CDR3 has 14 residues. Germline V CDR1 and CDR2: SGHAT, FQNNGV. Trimming took off 2 bases at V and 4 bases at J, with 9 bases between the two ends. CDR3 sequence reads: CASSLSTAGNTIYF. Here the CDR3 DNA reads TGTGCCAGCAGCTTATCTACCGCCGGAAACACCATATATTTT. The full variable domain, completed using reference TRBV11-2 and TRBJ1-3, is EAGVAQSPRYKIIEKRQSVAFWCNPISGHATLYWYQQILGQGPKLLIQFQNNGVVDDSQLPKDRFSAERLKGVDSTLKIQPAKLEDSAVYLCASSLSTAGNTIYFGEGSWLTVV.

V and J are TRBV10-3 and TRBJ1-2, with D perhaps matching TRBD1 (5 bases). The germline gives CDR1 ENHRY, CDR2 SYGVKD. The CDR3 extends over 14 amino acids. V was clipped by 4 bases and J by 5 bases, with 14 bases between them. The CDR3 DNA reads as TGTGCCATCAGTGTAGCCCAGGGAACTTATGGCTACACCTTC. Its translation: CAISVAQGTYGYTF.

The rearrangement joins TRBV4-3 to TRBJ2-1; D is perhaps TRBD1 (5 bases). The CDR3 runs to 16 residues. The V end lost 0 bases, the J end lost 2 bases, and 11 bases lay between the germline ends. CDR1 is LGHNA and CDR2 is YSLEER in the germline V gene. DNA of the CDR3: TGCGCCAGCAGCCAAGATGCAGGGTTGACCTACAATGAGCAGTTCTTC. Translated: CASSQDAGLTYNEQFF.

The chain links TRBV10-3 to TRBJ1-1; the D is unclear. V was trimmed by 8 bases and J by 3 bases, leaving 16 bases between them. There are 14 residues in the CDR3. From germline, CDR1 is ENHRY and CDR2 SYGVKD. DNA for the CDR3: TGTGCCATCCGGCCCCAAATATCGGACACTGAAGCTTTCTTT. Residues: CAIRPQISDTEAFF.

The chain has TRBV7-2 and TRBJ1-1, with D unresolved. Germline-derived CDR1 and CDR2 are SGHTA and FQGNSA. The CDR3 is 17 residues long. V was cut by 4 bases and J by 6 bases, with 24 bases left in between. CDR3 nucleotides: TGTGCCAGCAGCTACTCCGGTCTCGACCTAGATACGGCTGAAGCTTTCTTT. Translated: CASSYSGLDLDTAEAFF.

The rearrangement uses TRBV7-2 and TRBJ2-7; TRBD2 matches at 8 bases. V lost 0 bases and J lost 5; bases outside the gene matches: 6. CDR3 length: 15 residues. Germline V gene lookup returns CDR1 SGHTA and CDR2 FQGNSA. CDR3 in DNA: TGTGCCAGCAGCTTAGCGAGCGGGGGCTTCAACGAGCAGTACTTC. It is translated as CASSLASGGFNEQYF.

The rearrangement joins TRBV7-6 to TRBJ2-5; tentatively, D is TRBD1 (6 bases). This CDR3 has 14 amino acids. Trimming took 2 bases from V and 3 from J, leaving 10 bases between them. Germline CDR1 SGHVS, CDR2 FNYEAQ. The CDR3 spells CASSLTHREETQYF. In nucleotides, the CDR3 is TGTGCCAGCAGCTTAACCCACAGGGAAGAGACCCAGTACTTC.

This clone appeared a few times. DNA for the CDR3: TGTGCCAGCAGCCCCTCGTTCAGTAACACTGAAGCTTTCTTT. This encodes CASSPSFSNTEAFF. The chain links TRBV7-3 to TRBJ1-1; D is unresolved. This CDR3 spans 14 amino acids. CDR1 is SGHTA and CDR2 is FQGTGA in the germline V gene. The germline V and J ends were trimmed by 5 bases and 2 bases, with 12 bases remaining between them. Full variable domain (missing parts from reference TRBV7-3 and TRBJ1-1): GAGVSQTPSNKVTEKGKYVELRCDPISGHTALYWYRQSLGQGPEFLIYFQGTGAADDSGLPNDRFFAVRPEGSVSTLKIQRTERGDSAVYLCASSPSFSNTEAFFGQGTRLTVV.

This clone appeared a single time. The chain links TRBV5-1 to TRBJ2-5; D remains unclear. V gave up 7 bases and J gave up 5 bases, with 15 bases separating them. In germline, CDR1 is SGHRS, CDR2 YFSETQ. The CDR3 is 13 residues long. CDR3 sequence: CASRPAFQETQYF. CDR3 coding DNA: TGCGCCAGCCGACCGGCTTTCCAGGAGACCCAGTACTTC.

This chain joins TRBV6-1 and TRBJ1-6; 7 bases are shared with TRBD1. V lost 6 bases to trimming and J lost 10 bases; unmatched junction nucleotides: 9. The germline CDR1 and CDR2 sequences are MNHNS and SASEGT. The CDR3 covers 14 residues. The CDR3 is CASRSTGVGSPLHF. CDR3 sequence (DNA): TGTGCCAGCAGAAGTACAGGGGTGGGATCACCCCTCCACTTT.